Sequencing of this T cell receptor (beta chain) was carried out in a study of T cell responses to AZD1222 COVID-19 vaccine. Study-level points and caveats: Females made up more of the donors, who were largely white British, and clonal diversity may have come out too low. In the spike-specific TCR repertoire, nearly half reportedly target unmutated variant regions. CD4 TCRs linked to vaccination spanned spike, dominating at 160-218 and 743-854.

Second-dose schedules of about 4 or about 12 weeks were combined. Concerning this clone: Its antigen is undetermined. This sample also contains other DNA sequences that code for the same CDR3.

Clones were read by immunoSEQ multiplex PCR, and TCRdb kept only the in-frame ones, dropping some. The sample records 95,000 to 150,000 clones, around 85% being singletons. Germline CDR1 and CDR2: MDHEN and SYDVKM. The CDR3 is 15 amino acids. Trimming cost V 4 bases and J 8 bases; bases outside gene matches: 8. The sequence came from an adult who received the AZD1222 COVID-19 vaccine. V gene TRBV28 combines with J gene TRBJ1-4; 9 bases map to TRBD1. The sample in question was peripheral blood, obtained 28 days after the second AZD1222 dose. The CDR3 loop is CASSSPGTGNEKLFF. The DNA of the CDR3 is TGTGCCAGCAGTTCGCCCGGGACAGGGAACGAAAAACTGTTTTTT. The whole variable domain, remainder taken from reference TRBV28 and TRBJ1-4, is DVKVTQSSRYLVKRTGEKVFLECVQDMDHENMFWYRQDPGLGLRLIYFSYDVKMKEKGDIPEGYSVSREKKERFSLILESASTNQTSMYLCASSSPGTGNEKLFFGSGTQLSVL.